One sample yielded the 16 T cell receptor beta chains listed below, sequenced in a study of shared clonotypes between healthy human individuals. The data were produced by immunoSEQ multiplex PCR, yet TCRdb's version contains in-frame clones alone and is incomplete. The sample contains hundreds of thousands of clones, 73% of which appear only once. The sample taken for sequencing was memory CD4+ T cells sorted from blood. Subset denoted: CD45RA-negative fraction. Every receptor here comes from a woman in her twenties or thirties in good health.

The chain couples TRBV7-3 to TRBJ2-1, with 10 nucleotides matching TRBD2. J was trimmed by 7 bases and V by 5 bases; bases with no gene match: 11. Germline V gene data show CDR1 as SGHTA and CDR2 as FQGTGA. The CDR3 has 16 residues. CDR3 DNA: TGTGCCAGCAGCCCCAGCCCCCTAGCGGGAGCGAATGAGCAGTTCTTC. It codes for CASSPSPLAGANEQFF.

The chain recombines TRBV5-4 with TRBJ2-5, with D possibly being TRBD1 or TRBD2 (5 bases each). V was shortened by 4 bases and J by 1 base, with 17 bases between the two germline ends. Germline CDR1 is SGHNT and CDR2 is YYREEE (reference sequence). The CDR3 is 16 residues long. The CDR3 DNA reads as TGTGCCAGCAGCCCCCGGGCCGGGACGGCCCAAGAGACCCAGTACTTC. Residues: CASSPRAGTAQETQYF. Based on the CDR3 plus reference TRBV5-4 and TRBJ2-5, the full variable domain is ETGVTQSPTHLIKTRGQQVTLRCSSQSGHNTVSWYQQALGQGPQFIFQYYREEENGRGNFPPRFSGLQFPNYSSELNVNALELDDSALYLCASSPRAGTAQETQYFGPGTRLLVL.

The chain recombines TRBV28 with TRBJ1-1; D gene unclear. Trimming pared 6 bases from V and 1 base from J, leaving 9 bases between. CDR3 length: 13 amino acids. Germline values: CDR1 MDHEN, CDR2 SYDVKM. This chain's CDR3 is CASSRFTNTEAFF. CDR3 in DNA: TGTGCCAGCAGCAGATTTACGAACACTGAAGCTTTCTTT. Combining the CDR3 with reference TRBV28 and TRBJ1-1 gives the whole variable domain DVKVTQSSRYLVKRTGEKVFLECVQDMDHENMFWYRQDPGLGLRLIYFSYDVKMKEKGDIPEGYSVSREKKERFSLILESASTNQTSMYLCASSRFTNTEAFFGQGTRLTVV.

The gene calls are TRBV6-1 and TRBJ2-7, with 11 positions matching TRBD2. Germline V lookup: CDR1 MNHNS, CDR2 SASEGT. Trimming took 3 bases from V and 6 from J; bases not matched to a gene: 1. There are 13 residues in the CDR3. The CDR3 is CASSEGLAVEQYF. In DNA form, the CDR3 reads TGTGCCAGCAGTGAGGGACTAGCGGTCGAGCAGTACTTC.

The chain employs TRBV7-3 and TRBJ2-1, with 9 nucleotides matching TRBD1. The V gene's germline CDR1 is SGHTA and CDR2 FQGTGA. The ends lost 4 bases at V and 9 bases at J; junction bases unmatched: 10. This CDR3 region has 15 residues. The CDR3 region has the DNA TGTGCCAGCAGCTCAGGGACAGGGTCTGCCTCTGAGCAGTTCTTC. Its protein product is CASSSGTGSASEQFF.

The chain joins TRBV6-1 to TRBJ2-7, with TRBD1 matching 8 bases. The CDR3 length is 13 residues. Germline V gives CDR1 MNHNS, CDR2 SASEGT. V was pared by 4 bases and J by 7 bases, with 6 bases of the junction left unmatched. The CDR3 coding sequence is TGTGCCAGCAGTGGCGCCAGGGGGCGAGAGCAGTACTTC. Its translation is CASSGARGREQYF.

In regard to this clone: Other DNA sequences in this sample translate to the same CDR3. The CDR3 loop is CASSILGGRQPQHF. Written as DNA, the CDR3 is TGTGCCAGTAGTATCTTGGGAGGGAGACAGCCCCAGCATTTT. The J gene is TRBJ1-5, the V gene TRBV19, with no clear D. Germline CDR1 and CDR2: LNHDA and SQIVND (reference sequence). The length of the CDR3 is 14 residues. Trimming removed 3 bases from V and 7 bases from J, with 13 bases in between. The entire variable domain, with the rest obtained from reference TRBV19 and TRBJ1-5, is as follows: DGGITQSPKYLFRKEGQNVTLSCEQNLNHDAMYWYRQDPGQGLRLIYYSQIVNDFQKGDIAEGYSVSREKKESFPLTVTSAQKNPTAFYLCASSILGGRQPQHFGDGTRLSIL.

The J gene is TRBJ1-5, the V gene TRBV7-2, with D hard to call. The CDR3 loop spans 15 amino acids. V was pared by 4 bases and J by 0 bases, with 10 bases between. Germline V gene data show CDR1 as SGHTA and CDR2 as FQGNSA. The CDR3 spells CASSYSTYSNQPQHF. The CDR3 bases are TGTGCCAGCAGCTACTCGACCTATAGCAATCAGCCCCAGCATTTT. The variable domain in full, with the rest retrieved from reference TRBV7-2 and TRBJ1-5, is GAGVSQSPSNKVTEKGKDVELRCDPISGHTALYWYRQSLGQGLEFLIYFQGNSAPDKSGLPSDRFSAERTGGSVSTLTIQRTQQEDSAVYLCASSYSTYSNQPQHFGDGTRLSIL.

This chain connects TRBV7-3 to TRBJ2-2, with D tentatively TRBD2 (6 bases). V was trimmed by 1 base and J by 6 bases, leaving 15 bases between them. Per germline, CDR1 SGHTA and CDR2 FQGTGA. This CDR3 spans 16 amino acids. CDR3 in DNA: TGTGCCAGCAGCTTAAACCCATCTAGGGAGGCCGGGGAGCTGTTTTTT. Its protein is CASSLNPSREAGELFF.

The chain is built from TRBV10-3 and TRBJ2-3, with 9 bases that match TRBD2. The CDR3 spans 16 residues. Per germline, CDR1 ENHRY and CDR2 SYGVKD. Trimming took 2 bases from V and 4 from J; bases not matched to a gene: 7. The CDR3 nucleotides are TGTGCCATCAGTGAGAGGGGCGGGAGGGGCGCAGATACGCAGTATTTT. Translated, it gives CAISERGGRGADTQYF.

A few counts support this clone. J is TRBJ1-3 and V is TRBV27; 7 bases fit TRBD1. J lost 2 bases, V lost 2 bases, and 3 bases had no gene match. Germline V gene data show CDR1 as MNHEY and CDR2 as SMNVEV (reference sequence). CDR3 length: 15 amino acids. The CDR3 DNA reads TGTGCCAGCAGTTTACTAGGGACAGCTGGAAACACCATATATTTT. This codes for CASSLLGTAGNTIYF.

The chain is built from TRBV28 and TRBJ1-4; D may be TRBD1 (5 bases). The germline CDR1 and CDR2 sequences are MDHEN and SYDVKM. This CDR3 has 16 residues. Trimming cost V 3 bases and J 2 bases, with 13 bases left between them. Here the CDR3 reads CASSLPGPLTNEKLFF. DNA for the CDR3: TGTGCCAGCAGTTTGCCAGGGCCGCTGACTAATGAAAAACTGTTTTTT. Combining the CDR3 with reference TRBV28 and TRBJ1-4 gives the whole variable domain DVKVTQSSRYLVKRTGEKVFLECVQDMDHENMFWYRQDPGLGLRLIYFSYDVKMKEKGDIPEGYSVSREKKERFSLILESASTNQTSMYLCASSLPGPLTNEKLFFGSGTQLSVL.

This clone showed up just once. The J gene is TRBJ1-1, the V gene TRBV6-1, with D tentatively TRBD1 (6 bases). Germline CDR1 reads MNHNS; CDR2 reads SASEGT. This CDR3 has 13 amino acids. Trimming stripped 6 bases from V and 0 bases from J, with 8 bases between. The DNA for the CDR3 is TGTGCCAGCAGGAACAGGGTGAACACTGAAGCTTTCTTT. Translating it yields CASRNRVNTEAFF.

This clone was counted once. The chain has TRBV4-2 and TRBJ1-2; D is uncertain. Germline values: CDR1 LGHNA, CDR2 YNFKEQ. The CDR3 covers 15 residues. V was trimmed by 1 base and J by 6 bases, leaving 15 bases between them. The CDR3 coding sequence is TGTGCCAGCAGCCAAGTTGACCAGGAGGAAAATGGCTACACCTTC. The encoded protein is CASSQVDQEENGYTF.

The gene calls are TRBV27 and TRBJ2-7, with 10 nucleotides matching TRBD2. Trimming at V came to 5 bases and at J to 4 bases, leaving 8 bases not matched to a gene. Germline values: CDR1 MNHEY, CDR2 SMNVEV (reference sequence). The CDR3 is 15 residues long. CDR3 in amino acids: CASSIRTSGAYEQYF. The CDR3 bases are TGTGCCAGCAGTATAAGGACTAGCGGAGCTTACGAGCAGTACTTC.

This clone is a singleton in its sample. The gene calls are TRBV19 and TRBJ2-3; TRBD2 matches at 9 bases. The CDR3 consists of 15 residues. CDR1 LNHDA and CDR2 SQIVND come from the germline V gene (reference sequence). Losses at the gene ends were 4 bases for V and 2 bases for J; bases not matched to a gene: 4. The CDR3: CASSNLAGITDTQYF. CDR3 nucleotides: TGTGCCAGTAGTAATCTAGCGGGAATCACAGATACGCAGTATTTT. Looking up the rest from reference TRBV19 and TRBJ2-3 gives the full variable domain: DGGITQSPKYLFRKEGQNVTLSCEQNLNHDAMYWYRQDPGQGLRLIYYSQIVNDFQKGDIAEGYSVSREKKESFPLTVTSAQKNPTAFYLCASSNLAGITDTQYFGPGTRLTVL.